Presented here are 31 T cell receptor beta chains from one specimen sequenced in a study of blood T cell repertoires in COVID-19. The table came from immunoSEQ multiplex PCR; TCRdb's copy has only in-frame clones and leaves some out. This sample yields under 400,000 clones, of which around 91% are seen a single time; about 6.5% belongs to the top ten. Sequencing was performed on peripheral blood. Receptors originate from a man younger than 30 with active or convalescent COVID-19.

This sequence joins TRBV29-1 and TRBJ2-1; 10 bases fit TRBD2. Per the germline V gene, CDR1 is SQVTM and CDR2 is ANQGSEA. Losses at the gene ends were 3 bases for V and 6 bases for J; bases not matched to a gene: 5. This CDR3 has 14 residues. The CDR3 protein is CSVDRTSGLNEQFF. CDR3 sequence (DNA): TGCAGCGTTGACAGGACTAGCGGCCTCAATGAGCAGTTCTTC.

This clone has a single count. The chain recombines TRBV7-9 with TRBJ1-1; D remains ambiguous. Deletions cut 5 bases from V and 1 base from J, with 2 bases between. Germline values: CDR1 SEHNR, CDR2 FQNEAQ (reference sequence). The CDR3 runs 11 residues. DNA for the CDR3: TGTGCCAGCAGCCGGAACACTGAAGCTTTCTTT. Amino acid sequence: CASSRNTEAFF.

The chain joins TRBV6-2 or TRBV6-3 to TRBJ1-2; 7 bases agree with TRBD1. Trimming removed 2 bases from V and 0 bases from J; junction bases left unmatched: 0. Germline V lookup: CDR1 MNHEY, CDR2 SVGEGT. This CDR3 comprises 14 residues. In DNA, the CDR3 is TGTGCCAGCAGTTACGGGACAGCTAACTATGGCTACACCTTC. Its protein product is CASSYGTANYGYTF.

The genes are TRBV14 and TRBJ2-1; TRBD2 is a possible D gene (5 bases). Germline V gives CDR1 SGHDN, CDR2 FVKESK. Trimming removed 2 bases at V and 3 bases at J, with 20 bases between. The CDR3 extends over 18 amino acids. The CDR3 DNA reads as TGTGCCAGCAGCCAACCGGAGGAACGGGCGCTCCTCTACAATGAGCAGTTCTTC. Translating it yields CASSQPEERALLYNEQFF.

The chain is built from TRBV28 and TRBJ1-5, with D possibly being TRBD1 (6 bases). In germline, CDR1 is MDHEN, CDR2 SYDVKM. The CDR3 has 14 amino acids. Trimming removed 6 bases from V and 6 bases from J, with 15 bases in between. The CDR3 sequence: CASRIDTGTQPQHF. The CDR3, as DNA: TGTGCCAGCAGAATAGACACAGGGACTCAGCCCCAGCATTTT.

This chain joins TRBV7-9 and TRBJ2-2; D may be TRBD1 (6 bases). V was trimmed by 5 bases and J by 4 bases, leaving 14 bases between them. CDR1 is SEHNR, CDR2 FQNEAQ, per germline (reference sequence). This CDR3 spans 15 amino acids. The chain's CDR3 is CASSNLDRTTGELFF. The CDR3 bases are TGTGCCAGCAGCAATCTCGACAGGACCACCGGGGAGCTGTTTTTT.

The rearrangement joins TRBV7-9 to TRBJ2-7, with TRBD1 matching over 9 bases. The trim removed 4 bases at V and 5 bases at J, leaving 6 bases unmatched. The germline CDR1 and CDR2 sequences are SEHNR and FQNEAQ (reference sequence). The CDR3 extends over 14 amino acids. CDR3 region: CASSSGQGRDEQYF. CDR3 DNA: TGTGCCAGCAGCTCAGGACAGGGGAGAGACGAGCAGTACTTC.

This sequence joins TRBV5-6 and TRBJ1-3, with D uncertain. CDR1 is SGHDT and CDR2 is YYEEEE in the germline V gene. V was trimmed by 0 bases and J by 4 bases, leaving 5 bases between them. This CDR3 has 13 residues. CDR3 residues: CASSLAGGNTIYF. The CDR3 bases are TGTGCCAGCAGCTTGGCAGGCGGAAACACCATATATTTT.

The chain employs TRBV11-2 and TRBJ1-5; tentatively, D is TRBD1 (5 bases). Germline CDR1 and CDR2: SGHAT and FQNNGV. The CDR3 length is 15 residues. Trimming removed 4 bases at V and 2 bases at J, with 12 bases between. For the CDR3, the DNA is TGTGCCAGCAGCTGGGACTCATGGGGCAATCAGCCCCAGCATTTT. The encoded protein is CASSWDSWGNQPQHF.

The rearrangement uses TRBV28 and TRBJ1-1; 11 bases map to TRBD1. The germline V gene has CDR1 MDHEN and CDR2 SYDVKM. CDR3 size: 16 residues. J gave up 3 bases and V 5 bases, and 8 bases lay outside the gene matches. CDR3 loop: CASSMDRGRPYTEAFF. Written as DNA, the CDR3 is TGTGCCAGCAGTATGGACAGGGGGCGGCCTTACACTGAAGCTTTCTTT.

The V call is TRBV19, the J call TRBJ1-3, with D tentatively TRBD1 (5 bases). The germline V gene has CDR1 LNHDA and CDR2 SQIVND (reference sequence). The CDR3 contains 18 residues. V was trimmed by 4 bases and J by 5 bases, leaving 24 bases between them. CDR3: CASSRPGNRDSKRNTIYF. The CDR3 DNA reads TGTGCCAGTAGTAGGCCAGGTAACCGGGACTCGAAAAGAAACACCATATATTTT.

The chain combines TRBV7-9 with TRBJ1-3, with 8 nucleotides matching TRBD1. The CDR3 extends over 15 amino acids. Germline V gene data show CDR1 as SEHNR and CDR2 as FQNEAQ (reference sequence). J gave up 2 bases and V 4 bases, and 4 bases lay outside the gene matches. The CDR3 spells CASSSTGGPGNTIYF. Written as DNA, the CDR3 is TGTGCCAGCAGCTCTACAGGGGGTCCTGGAAACACCATATATTTT.

The genes are TRBV15 and TRBJ1-4, with 11 bases identical to TRBD1. Trimming removed 3 bases from V and 8 bases from J; junction bases left unmatched: 8. This CDR3 is built from 16 residues. CDR1 is LNHNV and CDR2 is YYDKDF in the germline V gene (reference sequence). CDR3 in DNA: TGTGCCACCAGCAGTAGCCCGGGACAGGGGGAAGAAAAACTGTTTTTT. Translation: CATSSSPGQGEEKLFF.

The V and J genes are TRBV27 and TRBJ1-6, with 8 bases matching TRBD1. V lost 4 bases, J lost 6 bases, and 2 bases stayed unmatched. Germline V gives CDR1 MNHEY, CDR2 SMNVEV (reference sequence). The CDR3 runs to 14 residues. The CDR3 sequence: CASSYDRGNSPLHF. The CDR3 nucleotides are TGTGCCAGCAGTTACGACAGGGGTAATTCACCCCTCCACTTT.

This clone was recorded a few times. The genes are TRBV28 and TRBJ2-7; 9 bases line up with TRBD2. V trimming: 6 bases; J trimming: 0 bases; junction bases outside the gene matches: 6. The CDR3 extends over 15 amino acids. Germline CDR1 reads MDHEN; CDR2 reads SYDVKM. The CDR3 region is CASRLLAGSSYEQYF. The CDR3 nucleotides are TGTGCCAGCAGACTGCTAGCGGGGAGCTCCTACGAGCAGTACTTC.

The chain employs TRBV7-2 and TRBJ1-2, with 9 bases identical to TRBD1. J lost 8 bases, V lost 4 bases, and 8 bases had no gene match. Germline CDR1 and CDR2: SGHTA and FQGNSA. This CDR3 is built from 14 residues. The CDR3 here is CASSSRRGQGGYTF. The CDR3 DNA reads as TGTGCCAGCAGCTCCCGAAGGGGACAGGGCGGCTACACCTTC.

The rearrangement links TRBV11-2 to TRBJ2-2; D is uncertain. Per the germline V gene, CDR1 is SGHAT and CDR2 is FQNNGV. V was cut by 1 base and J by 2 bases, with 8 bases left in between. This CDR3 comprises 15 residues. CDR3 protein: CASSLVEANTGELFF. In DNA form, the CDR3 reads TGTGCCAGCAGCTTAGTCGAGGCCAACACCGGGGAGCTGTTTTTT.

The V and J genes are TRBV4-1 and TRBJ1-1, with D tentatively TRBD1 (5 bases). CDR3 length: 14 residues. The germline V and J ends were trimmed by 1 base and 1 base, with 7 bases remaining between them. CDR1 is MGHRA, CDR2 YSYEKL, per germline. CDR3 sequence: CASSQGGGNTEAFF. The CDR3 DNA reads TGCGCCAGCAGCCAAGGCGGGGGGAACACTGAAGCTTTCTTT.

The gene calls are TRBV28 and TRBJ1-3, with 9 bases aligning to TRBD1. The CDR3 totals 18 residues. V trimming: 0 bases; J trimming: 0 bases; junction bases outside the gene matches: 6. The germline V gene has CDR1 MDHEN and CDR2 SYDVKM. CDR3 in DNA: TGTGCCAGCAGTTTATGGGGACAGGGTCCCCGCTCTGGAAACACCATATATTTT. It is translated as CASSLWGQGPRSGNTIYF.

The chain links TRBV7-8 to TRBJ2-3, with 8 bases that match TRBD2. The CDR3 is made up of 16 amino acids. CDR1 and CDR2 (germline): SGHVS, FQNEAQ. Losses at the gene ends were 6 bases for V and 2 bases for J; bases not matched to a gene: 10. CDR3 nucleotide sequence: TGTGCCAGCAGGCCCCCCAGCGGGGGTATCACAGATACGCAGTATTTT. It is translated as CASRPPSGGITDTQYF.

This clone was counted a single time. The V gene is TRBV1, the J gene TRBJ1-5; the table calls TRBD1, which could not be checked here. TRBV1 counts as a pseudogene. This CDR3 has 16 residues. The CDR3 nucleotides are TGCACCAGCAGCCAAAGGGACAGGGGGAGGGATCAGCCCCAGCATTTT. Protein product: CTSSQRDRGRDQPQHF.

This clone has a single count. The chain uses TRBV19 and TRBJ1-1, with D possibly being TRBD1 (6 bases). Trimming took off 2 bases at V and 6 bases at J, with 16 bases between the two ends. The CDR3 has 15 residues. Germline values: CDR1 LNHDA, CDR2 SQIVND (reference sequence). The CDR3 DNA follows: TGTGCCAGTAGTATAAGGGCAGGGGTGGAGGCTGAAGCTTTCTTT. Translated: CASSIRAGVEAEAFF. The full variable domain, in which reference TRBV19 and TRBJ1-1 provide the parts outside the CDR3, is DGGITQSPKYLFRKEGQNVTLSCEQNLNHDAMYWYRQDPGQGLRLIYYSQIVNDFQKGDIAEGYSVSREKKESFPLTVTSAQKNPTAFYLCASSIRAGVEAEAFFGQGTRLTVV.

This rearrangement joins TRBV28 to TRBJ2-3; a weak D match, TRBD2 (5 bases). The CDR3 consists of 13 residues. Per the germline V gene, CDR1 is MDHEN and CDR2 is SYDVKM. Trimming stripped 7 bases from V and 5 bases from J, with 13 bases between. CDR3 protein: CASIMSGIDTQYF. As DNA, the CDR3 is TGTGCCAGCATCATGTCCGGGATAGATACGCAGTATTTT.

The chain carries TRBV29-1 and TRBJ2-1, with unresolved D. There are 14 residues in the CDR3. Trimming cost V 1 base and J 4 bases, with 11 bases left between them. The germline V gene encodes CDR1 SQVTM and CDR2 ANQGSEA. The CDR3 region is CSVEANIIYNEQFF. As DNA, the CDR3 is TGCAGCGTTGAAGCAAACATAATTTACAATGAGCAGTTCTTC.

The sample holds one count of this clone. The chain carries TRBV28 and TRBJ2-2, with 8 nucleotides matching TRBD1. This CDR3 comprises 15 residues. J lost 6 bases, V lost 5 bases, and 8 bases had no gene match. Germline loops: CDR1 MDHEN, CDR2 SYDVKM. This CDR3 is CASSHRGVRAGELFF. The CDR3 DNA sequence: TGTGCCAGCAGTCACAGGGGGGTGAGGGCCGGGGAGCTGTTTTTT.

This clone was found once. V usage is TRBV14 and J usage is TRBJ2-2; 9 nucleotides match TRBD2. Trimming at V came to 2 bases and at J to 4 bases, leaving 5 bases not matched to a gene. Looked up from germline, CDR1 is SGHDN and CDR2 is FVKESK. This CDR3 contains 16 residues. CDR3: CASSQFSGSGTGELFF. Written as DNA, the CDR3 is TGTGCCAGCAGCCAATTTAGCGGGAGCGGCACCGGGGAGCTGTTTTTT.

The chain carries TRBV7-9 and TRBJ1-4; 10 nucleotides agree with TRBD1. CDR1 SEHNR and CDR2 FQNEAQ come from the germline V gene (reference sequence). The V and J ends lost 3 bases and 5 bases, in that order; junction bases with no gene match: 3. The CDR3 sequence is 15 residues long. The CDR3 coding sequence is TGTGCCAGCAGCTTCCGGACAGGGGGGAATGAAAAACTGTTTTTT. It is translated as CASSFRTGGNEKLFF.

This clone was counted once. This sequence joins TRBV5-1 and TRBJ2-3; 7 bases agree with TRBD2. J was trimmed by 6 bases and V by 4 bases; bases with no gene match: 17. The CDR3 totals 17 residues. Germline loops: CDR1 SGHRS, CDR2 YFSETQ. The CDR3 here is CASSTLGGGPSGDTQYF. The CDR3 DNA follows: TGCGCCAGCAGCACGTTGGGGGGAGGGCCCTCGGGCGATACGCAGTATTTT.

The V gene is TRBV13, the J gene TRBJ2-7; 9 bases are a match to TRBD2. Losses at the gene ends were 6 bases for V and 3 bases for J; bases not matched to a gene: 3. Germline assignment: CDR1 PRHDT and CDR2 FYEKMQ (reference sequence). CDR3 length: 13 residues. CDR3 residues: CASSVTSGYEQYF. The CDR3 DNA reads TGTGCCAGCAGTGTGACTAGCGGCTACGAGCAGTACTTC. The full variable domain, in which reference TRBV13 and TRBJ2-7 provide the parts outside the CDR3, is AAGVIQSPRHLIKEKRETATLKCYPIPRHDTVYWYQQGPGQDPQFLISFYEKMQSDKGSIPDRFSAQQFSDYHSELNMSSLELGDSALYFCASSVTSGYEQYFGPGTRLTVT.

The chain is built from TRBV28 and TRBJ1-2; the D is unclear. Trimming took off 5 bases at V and 3 bases at J, with 13 bases between the two ends. This CDR3 comprises 14 residues. The germline CDR1 and CDR2 sequences are MDHEN and SYDVKM. CDR3: CASSPIPRDYGYTF. CDR3 DNA sequence: TGTGCCAGCAGTCCGATCCCCCGAGACTATGGCTACACCTTC.

The chain couples TRBV2 to TRBJ1-2, with unresolved D. This CDR3 is 12 amino acids long. Germline V gene data show CDR1 as SNHLY and CDR2 as FYNNEI. V was pared by 6 bases and J by 5 bases, with 10 bases between. The CDR3 DNA is TGTGCCAGCAGGGGCGCCAGGTATGGCTACACCTTC. Protein product: CASRGARYGYTF. Full variable domain (remainder filled in from reference TRBV2 and TRBJ1-2): EPEVTQTPSHQVTQMGQEVILRCVPISNHLYFYWYRQILGQKVEFLVSFYNNEISEKSEIFDDQFSVERPDGSNFTLKIRSTKLEDSAMYFCASRGARYGYTFGSGTRLTVV.